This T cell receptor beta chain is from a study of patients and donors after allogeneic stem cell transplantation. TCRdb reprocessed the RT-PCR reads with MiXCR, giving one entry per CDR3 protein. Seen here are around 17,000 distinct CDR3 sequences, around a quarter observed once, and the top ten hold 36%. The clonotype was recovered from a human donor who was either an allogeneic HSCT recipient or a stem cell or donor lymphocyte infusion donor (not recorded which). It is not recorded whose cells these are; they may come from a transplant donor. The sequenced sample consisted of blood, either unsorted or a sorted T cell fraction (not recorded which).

The CDR3 bases are TGTGCCACCAGTGATTTGGGTCAGCCCCAGCATTTT. This encodes CATSDLGQPQHF. V and J are TRBV24-1 and TRBJ1-5; D gene ambiguous. Germline CDR1 and CDR2: KGHDR and SFDVKD. The CDR3 spans 12 residues. The ends were cut back, 0 bases at V and 6 bases at J, with 2 bases in the middle.